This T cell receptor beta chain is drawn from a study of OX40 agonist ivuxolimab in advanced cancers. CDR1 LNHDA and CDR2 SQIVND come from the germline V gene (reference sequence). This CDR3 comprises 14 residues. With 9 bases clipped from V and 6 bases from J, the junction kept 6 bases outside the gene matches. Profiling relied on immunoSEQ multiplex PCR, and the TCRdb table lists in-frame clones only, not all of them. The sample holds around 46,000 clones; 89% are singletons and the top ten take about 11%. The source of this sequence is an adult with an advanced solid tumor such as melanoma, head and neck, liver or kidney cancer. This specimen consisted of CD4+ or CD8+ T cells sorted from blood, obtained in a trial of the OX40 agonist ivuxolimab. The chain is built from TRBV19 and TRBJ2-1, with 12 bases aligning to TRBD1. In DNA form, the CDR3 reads TGTGCCAGCTCCCGGGACAGGGGGCTCAATGAGCAGTTCTTC. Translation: CASSRDRGLNEQFF.